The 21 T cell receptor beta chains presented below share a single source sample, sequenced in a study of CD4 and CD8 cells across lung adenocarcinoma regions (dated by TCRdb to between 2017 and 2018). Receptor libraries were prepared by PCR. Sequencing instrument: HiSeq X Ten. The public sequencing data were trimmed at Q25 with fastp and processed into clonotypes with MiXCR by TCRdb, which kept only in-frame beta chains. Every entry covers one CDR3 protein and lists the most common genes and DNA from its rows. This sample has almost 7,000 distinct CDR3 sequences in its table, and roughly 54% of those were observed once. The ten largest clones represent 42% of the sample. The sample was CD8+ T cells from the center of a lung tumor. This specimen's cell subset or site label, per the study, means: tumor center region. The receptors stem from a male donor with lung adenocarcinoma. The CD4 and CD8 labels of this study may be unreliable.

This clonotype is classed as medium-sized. The CDR3 sequence: CASSEAWEGGTDTQYF. The CDR3 nucleotides read TGTGCCAGCAGTGAAGCTTGGGAGGGGGGCACAGATACGCAGTATTTT. The rearrangement uses TRBV6-1 and TRBJ2-3; D might be TRBD2 (7 bases). V was clipped by 0 bases and J by 1 base, with 11 bases between them. There are 16 residues in the CDR3. The germline CDR1 and CDR2 sequences are MNHNS and SASEGT.

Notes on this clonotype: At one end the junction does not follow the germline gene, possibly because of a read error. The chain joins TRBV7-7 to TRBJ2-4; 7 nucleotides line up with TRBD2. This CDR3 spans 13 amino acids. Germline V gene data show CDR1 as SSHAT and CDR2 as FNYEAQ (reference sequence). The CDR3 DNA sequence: TGTGCTAGCGGGCTGAGTGTCAAAAATATTCAGTACTTC. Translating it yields CASGLSVKNIQYF.

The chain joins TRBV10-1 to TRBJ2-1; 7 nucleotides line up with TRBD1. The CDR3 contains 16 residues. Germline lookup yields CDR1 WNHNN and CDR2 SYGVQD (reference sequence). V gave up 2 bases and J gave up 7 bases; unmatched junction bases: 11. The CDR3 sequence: CASSETDRSGSNEQFF. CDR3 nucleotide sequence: TGCGCCAGCAGTGAGACGGACAGGTCGGGGTCGAATGAGCAGTTCTTC.

The DNA of the CDR3 is TGTGCCAGCAGTTACACCCTGATAGGGGAGACCCAGTACTTC. Its translation is CASSYTLIGETQYF. The chain links TRBV6-5 to TRBJ2-1; no reliable D call. The end of the DNA fits TRBJ2-5 better, so the J call may be wrong. CDR1 is MNHEY and CDR2 is SVGAGI in the germline V gene. The CDR3 runs to 14 residues.

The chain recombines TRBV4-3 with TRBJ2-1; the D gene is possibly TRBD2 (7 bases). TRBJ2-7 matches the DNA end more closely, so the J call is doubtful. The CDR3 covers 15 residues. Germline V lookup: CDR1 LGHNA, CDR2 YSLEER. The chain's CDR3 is CASSQEGGVAYEQYF. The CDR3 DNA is TGCGCCAGCAGCCAAGAAGGGGGGGTAGCCTACGAGCAGTACTTC.

For the CDR3, the DNA is TGCGCCAGCAGGGAAGACAGGGGAATAAACAATGAGCAGTTCTTC. This codes for CASREDRGINNEQFF. This sequence joins TRBV10-2 and TRBJ2-1; 8 nucleotides line up with TRBD1. This CDR3 spans 15 amino acids. The germline CDR1 and CDR2 sequences are WSHSY and SAAADI. With 6 bases clipped from V and 5 bases from J, the junction kept 9 bases outside the gene matches.

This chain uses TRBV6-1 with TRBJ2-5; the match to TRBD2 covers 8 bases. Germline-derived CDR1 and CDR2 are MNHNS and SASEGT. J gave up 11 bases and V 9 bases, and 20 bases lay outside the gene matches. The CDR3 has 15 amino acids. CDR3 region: CARGKRGRAGDTQYF. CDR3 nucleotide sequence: TGTGCCAGGGGAAAGCGGGGACGAGCGGGAGATACGCAGTACTTC.

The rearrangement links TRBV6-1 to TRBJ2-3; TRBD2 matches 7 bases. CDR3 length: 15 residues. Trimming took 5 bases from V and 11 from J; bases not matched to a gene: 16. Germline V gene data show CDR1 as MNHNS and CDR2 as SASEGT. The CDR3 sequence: CASSRAGSNTGEQYF. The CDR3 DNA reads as TGTGCCAGCAGTCGAGCGGGAAGTAACACCGGGGAGCAGTATTTT.

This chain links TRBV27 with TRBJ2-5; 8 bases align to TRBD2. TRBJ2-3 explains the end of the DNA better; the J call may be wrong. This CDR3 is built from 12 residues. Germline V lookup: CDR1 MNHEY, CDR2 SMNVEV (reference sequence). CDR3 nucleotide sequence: TGTGCCAGCAAAAAAGCGGGAGCTACGCAGTATTTT. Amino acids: CASKKAGATQYF.

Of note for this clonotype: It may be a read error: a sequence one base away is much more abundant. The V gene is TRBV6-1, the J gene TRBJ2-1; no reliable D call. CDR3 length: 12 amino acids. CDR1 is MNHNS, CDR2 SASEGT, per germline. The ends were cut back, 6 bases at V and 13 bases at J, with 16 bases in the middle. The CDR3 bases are TGTGCCAGCAGCCCTTCCCGCGAGACCCAGTTCTTC. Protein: CASSPSRETQFF.

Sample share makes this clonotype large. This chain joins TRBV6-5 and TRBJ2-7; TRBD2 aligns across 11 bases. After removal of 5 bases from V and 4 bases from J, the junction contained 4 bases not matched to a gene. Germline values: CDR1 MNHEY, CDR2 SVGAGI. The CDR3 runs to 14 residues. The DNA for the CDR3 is TGTGCCAGCAGTCTCCGGACTAGCGGGTACGAGCAGTACTTC. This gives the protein CASSLRTSGYEQYF.

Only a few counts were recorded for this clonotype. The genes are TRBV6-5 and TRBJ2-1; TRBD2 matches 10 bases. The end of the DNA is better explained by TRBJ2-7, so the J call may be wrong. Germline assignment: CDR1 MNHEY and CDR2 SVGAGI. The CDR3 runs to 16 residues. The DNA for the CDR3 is TGTGCCAGCAGTTACGTGAGCGGGGGGGCGGGCAATGAGCAGTACTTC. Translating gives CASSYVSGGAGNEQYF.

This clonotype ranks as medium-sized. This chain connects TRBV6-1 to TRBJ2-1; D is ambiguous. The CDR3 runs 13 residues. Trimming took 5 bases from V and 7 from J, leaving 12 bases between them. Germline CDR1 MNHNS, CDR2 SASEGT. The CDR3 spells CASSPPELNEQFF. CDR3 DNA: TGTGCCAGCAGTCCTCCGGAATTAAATGAGCAGTTCTTC.

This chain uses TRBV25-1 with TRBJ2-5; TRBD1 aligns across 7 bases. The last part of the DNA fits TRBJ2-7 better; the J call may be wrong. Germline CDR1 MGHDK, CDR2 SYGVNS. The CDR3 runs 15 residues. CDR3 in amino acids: CASSDSNRGVYEQYF. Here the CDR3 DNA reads TGTGCCAGCAGTGATTCCAACAGGGGAGTCTACGAGCAGTACTTC.

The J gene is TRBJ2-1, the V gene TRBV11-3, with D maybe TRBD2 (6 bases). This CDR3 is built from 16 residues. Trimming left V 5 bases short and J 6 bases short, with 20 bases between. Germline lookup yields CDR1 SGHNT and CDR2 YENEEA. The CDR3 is CASSDARGGESNEQFF. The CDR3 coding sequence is TGTGCCAGCAGCGACGCGAGGGGCGGGGAAAGCAATGAGCAGTTCTTC.

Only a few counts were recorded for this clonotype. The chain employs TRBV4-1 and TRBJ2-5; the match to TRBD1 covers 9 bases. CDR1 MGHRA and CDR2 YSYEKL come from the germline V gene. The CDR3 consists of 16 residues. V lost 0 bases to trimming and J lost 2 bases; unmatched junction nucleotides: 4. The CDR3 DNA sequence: TGCGCCAGCAGCCAAGATGTGGGGACAGGGCAAGAGACCCAGTACTTC. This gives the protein CASSQDVGTGQETQYF.

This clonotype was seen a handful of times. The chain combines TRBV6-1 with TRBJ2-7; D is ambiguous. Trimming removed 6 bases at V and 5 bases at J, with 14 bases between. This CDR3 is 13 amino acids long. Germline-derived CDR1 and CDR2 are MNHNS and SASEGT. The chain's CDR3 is CASSRRPAHEQYF. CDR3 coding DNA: TGTGCCAGCAGCCGACGCCCAGCCCACGAGCAGTACTTC.

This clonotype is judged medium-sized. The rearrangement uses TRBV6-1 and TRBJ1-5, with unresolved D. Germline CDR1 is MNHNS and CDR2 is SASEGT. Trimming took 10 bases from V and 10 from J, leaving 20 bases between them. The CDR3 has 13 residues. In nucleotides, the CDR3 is TGTGCCACCCAAGCGGCCCGGAGGGATCCCCAGCATTTT. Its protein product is CATQAARRDPQHF.

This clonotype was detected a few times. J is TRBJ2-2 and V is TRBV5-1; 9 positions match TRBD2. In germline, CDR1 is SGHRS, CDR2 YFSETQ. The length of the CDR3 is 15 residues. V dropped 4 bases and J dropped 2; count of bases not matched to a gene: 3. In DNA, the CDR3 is TGCGCCAGCAGCAGGACTAGCGACAACACCGGGGAGCTGTTTTTT. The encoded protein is CASSRTSDNTGELFF.

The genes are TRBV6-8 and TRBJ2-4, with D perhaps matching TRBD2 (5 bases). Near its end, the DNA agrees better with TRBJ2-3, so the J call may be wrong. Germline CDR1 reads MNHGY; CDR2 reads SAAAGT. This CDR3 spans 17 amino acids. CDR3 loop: CASSRALAVRATNTQYF. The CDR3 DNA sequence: TGTGCCAGCAGTCGCGCACTGGCGGTGCGGGCCACAAACACGCAGTATTTT.

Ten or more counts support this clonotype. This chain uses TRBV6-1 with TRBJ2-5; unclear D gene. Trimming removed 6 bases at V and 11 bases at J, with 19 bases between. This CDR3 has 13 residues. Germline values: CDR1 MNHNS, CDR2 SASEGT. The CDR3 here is CASRPQRGNEQYF. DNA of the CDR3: TGTGCCAGCAGACCCCAACGCGGCAATGAGCAGTACTTC.